This paragraph reports one TCR beta chain. The data originate from a study of blood T cell repertoires in COVID-19. Study background: From the United States, Italy and Spain came samples of acute and convalescent COVID-19. The analysed material was cDNA or gDNA that came from T cells, B-cell-depleted T cells, or PBMCs.

J was trimmed by 14 bases and V by 5 bases; bases with no gene match: 10. The CDR3 covers 13 residues. From germline, CDR1 is SGHTA and CDR2 FQGNSA. How the authors handled the data: Estimated nucleated cell counts came from reference gene primer amplification. The table came from immunoSEQ multiplex PCR; TCRdb's copy has only in-frame clones and leaves some out. Clonal size and the V and J genes are those of that table, whereas D and trimming came from the DNA. The sample comprises 200,000 to 300,000 clones, around four fifths of which are singletons, and around 6.5% rests with the top ten. The specimen was peripheral blood. The chain combines TRBV7-2 with TRBJ1-4; TRBD1 agrees at 8 bases. The sequence came from a woman in her fifties or sixties with active or convalescent COVID-19. CDR3 nucleotide sequence: TGTGCCAGCAGCGGACAAGGACAGGGCAGGCTGTTTTTT. Its translation is CASSGQGQGRLFF.